This T cell receptor beta chain emerged from a study of CD8 T cells in ankylosing spondylitis (dated by TCRdb to 2015 to 2018). As for the study more broadly: To find TCR variants linked to disease, the study profiled T cell receptor beta repertoires in ankylosing spondylitis patients and healthy donors. The whole study cohort included over 85 healthy donors and 25 ankylosing spondylitis patients. Samples of peripheral blood were taken, and for ankylosing spondylitis patients, synovial fluid was collected as well.

What the authors observed across the whole study: A TCR beta motif of several highly homologous amino acid variants appeared characteristic of blood from ankylosing spondylitis patients. Some of the motif variants had been reported before in the synovial fluid and blood of reactive arthritis patients, a finding that suggests common disease-initiation mechanisms. According to the report, matched synovial fluid samples from ankylosing spondylitis patients were significantly enriched for the disease-linked clones. In peripheral blood, the disease-linked clones were found at relatively low frequencies and had a CD8+ phenotype.

This clonotype was detected only once. Its antigen has not been determined. The germline gene is not matched at one end of the junction; a read error may be the cause. TCRdb shows the sequencer as Illumina HiSeq 2500. Quantitative 5'-RACE with molecular barcodes was the method used to prepare the TCR beta libraries. Regarding the original processing steps: Disease-linked TCR variants were identified with a new computational method built on a probabilistic model of VDJ rearrangement. Clones were called with MiXCR by TCRdb after fastp trimmed the public reads at Q25, and only in-frame beta chains were retained. Under each unique CDR3 protein, matching rows form one entry showing the most common genes and DNA. The V and J calls come from TCRdb's annotation, not from the publication. The sample table holds some 140,000 distinct CDR3 sequences, of which 15% to 20% were seen once. The ten largest account for about 30% of the sample.

Inclusive of the bounding cysteine and phenylalanine, the CDR3 is 13 residues long. The read is trimmed to its CDR3 DNA, 39 bases read in frame from base 1. CDR1 and CDR2, looked up from the germline V gene (reference sequence), are LNHDA and SQIVND. Material: blood, either unsorted or a sorted T cell fraction (not recorded which). This sequence uses TRBV19 and TRBJ2-7, and the D gene may be TRBD2, 5 bases matching. This TCR was sampled from a male donor with ankylosing spondylitis. The DNA sequence is as follows: TGTGCCAGTAGTGGGAGTCCCAGCTACGTGCAGTACTTC. Translation gives CASSGSPSYVQYF.